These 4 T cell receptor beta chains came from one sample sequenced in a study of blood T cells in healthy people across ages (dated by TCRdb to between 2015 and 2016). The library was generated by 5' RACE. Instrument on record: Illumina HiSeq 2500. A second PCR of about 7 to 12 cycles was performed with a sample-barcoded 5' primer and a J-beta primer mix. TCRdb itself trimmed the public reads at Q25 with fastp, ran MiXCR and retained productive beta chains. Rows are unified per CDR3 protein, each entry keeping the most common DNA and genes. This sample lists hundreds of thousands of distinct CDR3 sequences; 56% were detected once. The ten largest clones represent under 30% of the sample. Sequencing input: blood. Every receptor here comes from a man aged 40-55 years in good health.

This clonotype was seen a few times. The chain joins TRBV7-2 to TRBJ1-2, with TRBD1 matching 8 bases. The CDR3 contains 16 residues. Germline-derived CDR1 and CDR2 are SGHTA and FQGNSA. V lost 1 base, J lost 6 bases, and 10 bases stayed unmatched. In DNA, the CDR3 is TGTGCCAGCAGCTTAGGGACCGGGACAGGACAGAATGGCTACACCTTC. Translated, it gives CASSLGTGTGQNGYTF.

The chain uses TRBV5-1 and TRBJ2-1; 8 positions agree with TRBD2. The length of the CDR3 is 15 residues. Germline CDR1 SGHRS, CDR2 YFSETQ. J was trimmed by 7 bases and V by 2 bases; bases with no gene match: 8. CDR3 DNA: TGCGCCAGCAGCTTAACGGGACTAGGTGAGAATGAGCAGTTCTTC. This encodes CASSLTGLGENEQFF.

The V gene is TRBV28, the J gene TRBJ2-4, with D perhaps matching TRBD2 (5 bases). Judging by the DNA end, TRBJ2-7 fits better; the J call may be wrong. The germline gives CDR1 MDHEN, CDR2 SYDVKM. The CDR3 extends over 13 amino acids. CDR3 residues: CASSDPGGNEQYF. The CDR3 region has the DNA TGTGCCAGCAGCGATCCCGGAGGAAACGAGCAGTACTTC.

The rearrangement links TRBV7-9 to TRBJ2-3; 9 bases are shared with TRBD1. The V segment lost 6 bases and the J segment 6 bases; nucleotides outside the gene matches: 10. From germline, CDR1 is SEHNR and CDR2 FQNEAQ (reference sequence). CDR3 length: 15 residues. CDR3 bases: TGTGCCAGCAGTCCGGGACAGGGCTTCAGGGATACGCAGTATTTT. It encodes CASSPGQGFRDTQYF.